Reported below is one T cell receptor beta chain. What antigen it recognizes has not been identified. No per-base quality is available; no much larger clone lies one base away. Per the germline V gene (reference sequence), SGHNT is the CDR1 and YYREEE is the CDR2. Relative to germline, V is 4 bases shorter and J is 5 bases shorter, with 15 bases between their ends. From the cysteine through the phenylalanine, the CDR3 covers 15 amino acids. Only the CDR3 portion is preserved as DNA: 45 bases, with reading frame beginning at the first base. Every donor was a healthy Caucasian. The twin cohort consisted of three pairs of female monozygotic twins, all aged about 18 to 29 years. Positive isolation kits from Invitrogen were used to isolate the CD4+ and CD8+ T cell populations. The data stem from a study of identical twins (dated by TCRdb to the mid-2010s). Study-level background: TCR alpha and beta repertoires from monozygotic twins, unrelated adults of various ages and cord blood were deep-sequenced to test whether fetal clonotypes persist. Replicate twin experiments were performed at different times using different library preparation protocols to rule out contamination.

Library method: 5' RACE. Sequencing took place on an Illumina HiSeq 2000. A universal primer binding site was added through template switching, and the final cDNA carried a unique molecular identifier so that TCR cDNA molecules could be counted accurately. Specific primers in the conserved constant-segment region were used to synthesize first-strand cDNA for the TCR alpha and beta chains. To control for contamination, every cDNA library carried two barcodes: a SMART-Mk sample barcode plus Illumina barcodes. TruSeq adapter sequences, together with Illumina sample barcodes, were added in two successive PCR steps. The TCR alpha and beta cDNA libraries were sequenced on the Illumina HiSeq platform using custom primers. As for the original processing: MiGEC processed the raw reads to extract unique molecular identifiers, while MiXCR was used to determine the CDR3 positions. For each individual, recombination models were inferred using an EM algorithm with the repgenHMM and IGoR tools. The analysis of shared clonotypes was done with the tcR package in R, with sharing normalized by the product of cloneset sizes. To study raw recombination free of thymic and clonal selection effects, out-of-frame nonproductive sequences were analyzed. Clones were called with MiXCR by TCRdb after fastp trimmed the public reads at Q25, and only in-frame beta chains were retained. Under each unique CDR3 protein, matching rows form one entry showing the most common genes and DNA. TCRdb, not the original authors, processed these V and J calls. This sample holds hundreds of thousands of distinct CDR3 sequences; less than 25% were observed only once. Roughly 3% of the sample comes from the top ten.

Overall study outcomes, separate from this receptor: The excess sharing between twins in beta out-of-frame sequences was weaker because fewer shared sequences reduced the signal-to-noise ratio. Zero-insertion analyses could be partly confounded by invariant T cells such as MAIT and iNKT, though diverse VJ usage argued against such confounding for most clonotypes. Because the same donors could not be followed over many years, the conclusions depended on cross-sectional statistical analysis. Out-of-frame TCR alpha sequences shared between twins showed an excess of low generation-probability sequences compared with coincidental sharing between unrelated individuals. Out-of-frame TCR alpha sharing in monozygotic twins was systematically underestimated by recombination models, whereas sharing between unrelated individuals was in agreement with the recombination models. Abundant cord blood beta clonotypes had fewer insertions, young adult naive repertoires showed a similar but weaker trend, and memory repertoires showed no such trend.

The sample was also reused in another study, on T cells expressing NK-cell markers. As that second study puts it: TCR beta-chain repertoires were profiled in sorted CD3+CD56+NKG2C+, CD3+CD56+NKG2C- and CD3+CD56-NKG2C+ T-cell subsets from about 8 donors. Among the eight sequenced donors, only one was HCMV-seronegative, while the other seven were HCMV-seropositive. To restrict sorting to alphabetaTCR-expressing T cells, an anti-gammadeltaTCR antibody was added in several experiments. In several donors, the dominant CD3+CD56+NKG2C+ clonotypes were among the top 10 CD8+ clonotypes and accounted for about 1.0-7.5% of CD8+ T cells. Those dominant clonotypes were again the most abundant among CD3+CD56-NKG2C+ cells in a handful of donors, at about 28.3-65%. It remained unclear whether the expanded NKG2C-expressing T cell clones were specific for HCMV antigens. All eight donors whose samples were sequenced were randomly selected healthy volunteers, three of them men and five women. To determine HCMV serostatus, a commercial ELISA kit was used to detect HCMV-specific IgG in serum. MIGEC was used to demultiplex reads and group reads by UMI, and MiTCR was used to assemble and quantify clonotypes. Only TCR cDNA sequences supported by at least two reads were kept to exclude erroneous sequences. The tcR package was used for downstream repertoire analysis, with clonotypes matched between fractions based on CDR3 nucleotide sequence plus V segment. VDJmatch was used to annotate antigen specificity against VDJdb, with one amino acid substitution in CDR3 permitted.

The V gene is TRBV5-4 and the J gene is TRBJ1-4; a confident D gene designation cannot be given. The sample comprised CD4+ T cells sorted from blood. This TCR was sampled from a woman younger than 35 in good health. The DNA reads TGTGCCAGCAGCCTCAGCCCCGACCGCAATGAAAAACTGTTTTTT. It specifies CASSLSPDRNEKLFF.